The 22 T cell receptor beta chains in this list originate from one sample, sequenced in a study of OX40 agonist ivuxolimab in advanced cancers. TCRdb's copy holds only in-frame clones and misses some; the assay was immunoSEQ multiplex PCR. The sample contains 40,000 to 45,000 clones, about 81% of which appear only once. Sample: CD4+ or CD8+ T cells sorted from blood, taken in a trial of the OX40 agonist ivuxolimab. These receptors all come from an adult with an advanced solid tumor such as melanoma, head and neck, liver or kidney cancer.

This clone is a singleton in its sample. The chain is built from TRBV5-6 and TRBJ2-2, with D possibly TRBD1 on 6 matching bases. Germline-derived CDR1 and CDR2 are SGHDT and YYEEEE. This CDR3 spans 15 amino acids. Deletions cut 5 bases from V and 7 bases from J, with 18 bases between. The CDR3 sequence: CASSTSGARGGELFF. The DNA for the CDR3 is TGTGCCAGCAGTACATCAGGGGCTAGAGGCGGGGAGCTGTTTTTT.

The CDR3 nucleotides read TGTGCCAGCAGCGGGTCGGCAGGGATCTCCTACGAGCAGTACGTC. It codes for CASSGSAGISYEQYV. The rearrangement joins TRBV21-1 to TRBJ2-7; TRBD1 reflects the table's D call only, with no check against the DNA. TRBV21-1 is annotated as a pseudogene. The CDR3 loop spans 15 amino acids.

This chain joins TRBV6-1 and TRBJ1-5, with a tentative D call TRBD1 (5 bases). CDR1 MNHNS and CDR2 SASEGT come from the germline V gene. The CDR3 is made up of 17 amino acids. Trimming left V 1 base short and J 4 bases short, with 17 bases between. The CDR3 is CASSEGVLGGANQPQHF. The CDR3 region has the DNA TGTGCCAGCAGTGAAGGAGTGTTGGGAGGGGCGAATCAGCCCCAGCATTTT.

The chain is built from TRBV25-1 and TRBJ1-4; the D gene is possibly TRBD1 (5 bases). Germline lookup yields CDR1 MGHDK and CDR2 SYGVNS. With 6 bases removed from V and 0 bases from J, the gap between germline ends came to 8 bases. The CDR3 sequence is 14 residues long. The CDR3 DNA follows: TGTGCCAGCAGCGAGGGGACAACTAATGAAAAACTGTTTTTT. Translated: CASSEGTTNEKLFF.

This rearrangement joins TRBV9 to TRBJ2-1, with a tentative D call TRBD2 (6 bases). Germline V lookup: CDR1 SGDLS, CDR2 YYNGEE. The CDR3 is 15 amino acids. Trimming took 0 bases from V and 8 from J, leaving 15 bases between them. The chain's CDR3 is CASSVAPTRLHEQFF. CDR3 in DNA: TGTGCCAGCAGCGTAGCCCCGACTAGGCTCCATGAGCAGTTCTTC.

The chain employs TRBV27 and TRBJ2-7; D not certain. V shed 5 bases and J shed 0 bases, with 8 bases lying between them. The CDR3 length is 13 residues. In germline, CDR1 is MNHEY, CDR2 SMNVEV (reference sequence). The CDR3 DNA follows: TGTGCCAGCAGTCTAATGGTCTCCTACGAGCAGTACTTC. Translated: CASSLMVSYEQYF.

This chain joins TRBV14 and TRBJ2-1; maybe TRBD1 (6 bases). The germline V and J ends were trimmed by 2 bases and 9 bases, with 11 bases remaining between them. This CDR3 has 13 amino acids. Germline V lookup: CDR1 SGHDN, CDR2 FVKESK. The CDR3 DNA reads as TGTGCCAGCAGCCAAAGCAGGGGAGCTGAGCAGTTCTTC. Amino acids: CASSQSRGAEQFF.

The chain recombines TRBV5-8 with TRBJ2-3; D is perhaps TRBD2 (5 bases). The ends were cut back, 0 bases at V and 0 bases at J, with 8 bases in the middle. CDR1 is SGHTS and CDR2 is YDEGEE in the germline V gene. This CDR3 spans 15 amino acids. DNA for the CDR3: TGTGCCAGCAGCTTGGGGAGGCCGAGCACAGATACGCAGTATTTT. This sequence encodes CASSLGRPSTDTQYF.

This clone was counted a few times. The V call is TRBV10-2, the J call TRBJ2-3; D possibly corresponds to TRBD1 (6 bases). V was trimmed by 7 bases and J by 5 bases, leaving 22 bases between them. Germline assignment: CDR1 WSHSY and CDR2 SAAADI. CDR3 size: 16 residues. CDR3 sequence reads: CASTGRGWVLQDTQYF. The CDR3 DNA reads TGCGCCAGCACCGGCAGGGGTTGGGTGTTACAAGATACGCAGTATTTT.

The CDR3 region has the DNA TGCGCCAGCAGGATGGTTTCTGGGGCCAACGTCCTGACTTTC. Translated: CASRMVSGANVLTF. The V call is TRBV5-1, the J call TRBJ2-6; D gene unclear. The CDR3 is 14 residues long. Trimming left V 5 bases short and J 1 base short, with 7 bases between. Germline V gives CDR1 SGHRS, CDR2 YFSETQ. The entire variable domain, with the rest obtained from reference TRBV5-1 and TRBJ2-6, is as follows: KAGVTQTPRYLIKTRGQQVTLSCSPISGHRSVSWYQQTPGQGLQFLFEYFSETQRNKGNFPGRFSGRQFSNSRSEMNVSTLELGDSALYLCASRMVSGANVLTFGAGSRLTVL.

This clone appeared a single time. This chain links TRBV6-5 with TRBJ1-1; D ambiguous. Germline V lookup: CDR1 MNHEY, CDR2 SVGAGI. V lost 6 bases, J lost 1 base, and 9 bases lay in between. The length of the CDR3 is 13 residues. The CDR3 reads CASRFRENTEAFF. The DNA for the CDR3 is TGTGCCAGCAGGTTCCGCGAGAACACTGAAGCTTTCTTT.

The V gene is TRBV4-3, the J gene TRBJ1-1; TRBD1 aligns across 8 bases. Germline V gene lookup returns CDR1 LGHNA and CDR2 YSLEER. Trimming at V came to 4 bases and at J to 4 bases, leaving 11 bases not matched to a gene. This CDR3 is built from 16 residues. Written as DNA, the CDR3 is TGCGCCAGCAGCCTCGCCGCCAACAGGGGGTTCACTGAAGCTTTCTTT. Translating gives CASSLAANRGFTEAFF.

The genes are TRBV18 and TRBJ1-2; D is perhaps TRBD1 (6 bases). Trimming pared 2 bases from V and 5 bases from J, leaving 12 bases between. The CDR3 covers 14 residues. In germline, CDR1 is KGHSH, CDR2 LQKENI. The CDR3, as DNA: TGTGCCAGCTCACCAAGCCAGGGGAGGTATGGCTACACCTTC. Translation: CASSPSQGRYGYTF.

J is TRBJ2-3 and V is TRBV14; perhaps TRBD1 as D (6 bases). The CDR3 contains 16 residues. Germline V lookup: CDR1 SGHDN, CDR2 FVKESK. V shed 2 bases and J shed 5 bases, with 17 bases lying between them. The CDR3 loop reads CASSQWQGKGEDTQYF. CDR3 sequence (DNA): TGTGCCAGCAGCCAATGGCAGGGAAAGGGGGAAGATACGCAGTATTTT.

The chain couples TRBV27 to TRBJ1-2, with a weak D call TRBD1 (6 bases). V shed 8 bases and J shed 2 bases, with 9 bases lying between them. Germline values: CDR1 MNHEY, CDR2 SMNVEV (reference sequence). The CDR3 has 12 residues. The CDR3 DNA is TGTGCCAGCTGGACAGTGAACTATGGCTACACCTTC. The encoded protein is CASWTVNYGYTF.

The chain employs TRBV6-5 and TRBJ1-2; D is undetermined. Trimming took 4 bases from V and 4 from J, leaving 10 bases between them. Germline CDR1 reads MNHEY; CDR2 reads SVGAGI. The CDR3 spans 13 residues. The CDR3 DNA sequence: TGTGCCAGCAGTTCGGATCATATCTATGGCTACACCTTC. This codes for CASSSDHIYGYTF.

This clone has only one observation. The chain uses TRBV27 and TRBJ2-7; 8 bases are shared with TRBD1. The CDR3 spans 15 residues. Losses at the gene ends were 5 bases for V and 3 bases for J; bases not matched to a gene: 9. Germline CDR1 reads MNHEY; CDR2 reads SMNVEV (reference sequence). DNA for the CDR3: TGTGCCAGCAGTACGACAGGGGTTCTCCGCTACGAGCAGTACTTC. This encodes CASSTTGVLRYEQYF.

The chain recombines TRBV7-9 with TRBJ1-1, with unresolved D. V was cut by 1 base and J by 0 bases, with 6 bases left in between. The length of the CDR3 is 14 residues. Germline V gives CDR1 SEHNR, CDR2 FQNEAQ (reference sequence). In DNA, the CDR3 is TGTGCCAGCAGCTTAGGCACGTTGAACACTGAAGCTTTCTTT. Translating it yields CASSLGTLNTEAFF.

The count of this clone is one. The CDR3 region is CASSVAGQQETQYF. CDR3 bases: TGTGCCAGCAGCGTAGCTGGCCAACAAGAGACCCAGTACTTC. The chain combines TRBV9 with TRBJ2-5, with D unresolved. This CDR3 region has 14 residues. CDR1 SGDLS and CDR2 YYNGEE come from the germline V gene. V was trimmed by 0 bases and J by 2 bases, leaving 8 bases between them.

This clone has just a few counts. Here the CDR3 DNA reads TGCGCCAGCTCGAGCCAGGCAGGGGGCTACCTGACTGGGGCCAACGTCCTGACTTTC. This encodes CASSSQAGGYLTGANVLTF. V usage is TRBV5-1 and J usage is TRBJ2-6, with 8 bases identical to TRBD1. J gave up 2 bases and V 7 bases, and 17 bases lay outside the gene matches. This CDR3 has 19 amino acids. Germline V gives CDR1 SGHRS, CDR2 YFSETQ. Based on the CDR3 plus reference TRBV5-1 and TRBJ2-6, the full variable domain is KAGVTQTPRYLIKTRGQQVTLSCSPISGHRSVSWYQQTPGQGLQFLFEYFSETQRNKGNFPGRFSGRQFSNSRSEMNVSTLELGDSALYLCASSSQAGGYLTGANVLTFGAGSRLTVL.

This clone is a singleton in its sample. J is TRBJ1-4 and V is TRBV10-3, with a tentative D call TRBD1 (6 bases). Between the trimmed V and J ends, which lost 3 bases and 7 bases, there was a span of 12 bases. CDR1 and CDR2 (germline): ENHRY, SYGVKD. The CDR3 length is 14 residues. The CDR3 spells CAISEQTGGEKLFF. The CDR3 nucleotides are TGTGCCATCAGTGAACAGACAGGAGGTGAAAAACTGTTTTTT.

The chain uses TRBV5-1 and TRBJ2-1; 9 bases line up with TRBD1. J was trimmed by 5 bases and V by 0 bases; bases with no gene match: 6. CDR1 and CDR2 (germline): SGHRS, YFSETQ. The CDR3 runs to 16 residues. This CDR3 is CASSLGGTGLNNEQFF. The CDR3 nucleotides read TGCGCCAGCAGCTTGGGAGGGACAGGGTTAAACAATGAGCAGTTCTTC.